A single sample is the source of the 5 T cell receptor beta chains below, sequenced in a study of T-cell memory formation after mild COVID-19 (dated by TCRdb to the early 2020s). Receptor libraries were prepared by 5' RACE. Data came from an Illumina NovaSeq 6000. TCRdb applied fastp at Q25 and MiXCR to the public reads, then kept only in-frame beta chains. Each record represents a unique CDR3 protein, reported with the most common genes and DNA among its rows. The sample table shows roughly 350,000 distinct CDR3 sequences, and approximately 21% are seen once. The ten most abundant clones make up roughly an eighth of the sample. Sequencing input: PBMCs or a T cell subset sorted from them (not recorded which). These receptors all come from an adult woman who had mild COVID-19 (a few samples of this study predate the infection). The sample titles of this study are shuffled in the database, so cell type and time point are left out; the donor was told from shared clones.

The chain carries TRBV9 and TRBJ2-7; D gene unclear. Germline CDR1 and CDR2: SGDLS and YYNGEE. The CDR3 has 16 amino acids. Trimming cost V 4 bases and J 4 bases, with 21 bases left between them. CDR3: CASSPTFDLRLYEQYF. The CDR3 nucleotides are TGTGCCAGCAGCCCGACATTTGACCTCCGTCTTTACGAGCAGTACTTC. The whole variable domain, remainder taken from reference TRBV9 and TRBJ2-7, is DSGVTQTPKHLITATGQRVTLRCSPRSGDLSVYWYQQSLDQGLQFLIQYYNGEERAKGNILERFSAQQFPDLHSELNLSSLELGDSALYFCASSPTFDLRLYEQYFGPGTRLTVT.

In DNA, the CDR3 is TGCGCCAGCAGCCCGGGCGGGGGGGCCTACAATGAGCAGTTCTTC. Translating gives CASSPGGGAYNEQFF. The chain joins TRBV5-1 to TRBJ2-1; 9 nucleotides agree with TRBD2. This CDR3 is built from 15 residues. The trim removed 4 bases at V and 2 bases at J, leaving 4 bases unmatched. The germline gives CDR1 SGHRS, CDR2 YFSETQ.

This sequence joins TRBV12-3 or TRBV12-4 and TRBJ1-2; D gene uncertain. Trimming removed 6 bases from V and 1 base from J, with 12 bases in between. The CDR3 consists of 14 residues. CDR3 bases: TGTGCCAGCAGCCCACCGGGATTTAACTATGGCTACACCTTC. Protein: CASSPPGFNYGYTF.

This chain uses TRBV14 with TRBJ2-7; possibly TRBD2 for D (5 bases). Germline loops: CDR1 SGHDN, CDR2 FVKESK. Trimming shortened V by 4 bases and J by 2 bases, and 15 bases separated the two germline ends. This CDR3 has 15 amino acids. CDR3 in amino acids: CASSPLWGVAYEQYF. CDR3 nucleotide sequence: TGTGCCAGCAGCCCTTTGTGGGGAGTTGCCTACGAGCAGTACTTC.

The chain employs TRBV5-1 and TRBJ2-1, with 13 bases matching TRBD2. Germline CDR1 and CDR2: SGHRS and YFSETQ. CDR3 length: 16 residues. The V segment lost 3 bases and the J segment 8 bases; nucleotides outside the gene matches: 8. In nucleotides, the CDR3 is TGCGCCAGCAGCTCGCGGACTAGCGGGAGTGGGGATGAGCAGTTCTTC. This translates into CASSSRTSGSGDEQFF.